Shown below are 20 T cell receptor beta chains from a single sample sequenced in a study of shared clonotypes between healthy human individuals (dated by TCRdb to about 2020). The library was generated by the immunoSEQ multiplex PCR assay. This immuneACCESS table, as held by TCRdb, lists in-frame sequences with V and J called but not all clones. Of the missing ones, under half trace to an unresolved V gene in checked studies; the others have no known cause. The sample has around 2,000,000 clones on record, over 85% of them singletons. Jointly, the top ten make up more than 0.1% of the sample. Sequencing was done on a sample of naive CD4+ T cells sorted from blood. The cell subset or site tag for this specimen amounts to: CD45RA+ positively selected. These receptors originate from a man younger than 35 in good health.

The chain joins TRBV6-5 to TRBJ1-6; TRBD1 matches at 7 bases. CDR1 and CDR2 (germline): MNHEY, SVGAGI. V lost 6 bases and J lost 8; bases outside the gene matches: 10. The CDR3 has 15 residues. The CDR3 sequence: CASSRQGGPDSPLHF. DNA for the CDR3: TGTGCCAGCAGCCGGCAGGGGGGGCCTGATTCACCCCTCCACTTT.

In the case of this clone: The same CDR3 also results from other DNA sequences found in this sample. This chain joins TRBV4-3 and TRBJ1-5, with D hard to call. The V end lost 0 bases, the J end lost 1 base, and 7 bases lay between the germline ends. Germline V gives CDR1 LGHNA, CDR2 YSLEER. The CDR3 has 15 residues. The CDR3, as DNA: TGCGCCAGCAGCCAAGAACCCGGCAGCAATCAGCCCCAGCATTTT. Residues: CASSQEPGSNQPQHF.

The J gene is TRBJ2-1, the V gene TRBV7-2; D not resolved. Trimming removed 1 base from V and 9 bases from J, with 10 bases in between. The CDR3 consists of 13 residues. Germline loops: CDR1 SGHTA, CDR2 FQGNSA. DNA of the CDR3: TGTGCCAGCAGCTTAGAGGTTGGCACTGAGCAGTTCTTC. This gives the protein CASSLEVGTEQFF.

The V and J genes are TRBV30 and TRBJ1-5, with 8 bases identical to TRBD1. J gave up 6 bases and V 3 bases, and 13 bases lay outside the gene matches. This CDR3 has 16 residues. Looked up from germline, CDR1 is GTSNPN and CDR2 is SVGIG (reference sequence). The CDR3 loop reads CAWRISGQGASQPQHF. CDR3 nucleotide sequence: TGTGCCTGGAGAATAAGTGGGCAGGGGGCCAGTCAGCCCCAGCATTTT. The full variable domain, with the rest looked up from reference TRBV30 and TRBJ1-5, is SQTIHQWPATLVQPVGSPLSLECTVEGTSNPNLYWYRQAAGRGLQLLFYSVGIGQISSEVPQNLSASRPQDRQFILSSKKLLLSDSGFYLCAWRISGQGASQPQHFGDGTRLSIL.

The gene calls are TRBV6-5 and TRBJ2-1, with TRBD1 matching 7 bases. The CDR3 totals 12 residues. Germline CDR1 MNHEY, CDR2 SVGAGI. V trimming: 4 bases; J trimming: 9 bases; junction bases outside the gene matches: 3. The CDR3 reads CASSSTGVEQFF. The CDR3 DNA is TGTGCCAGCAGTTCTACAGGGGTTGAGCAGTTCTTC.

As concerns this clone: One junction end disagrees with the germline gene, perhaps due to a read error. The rearrangement uses TRBV10-3 and TRBJ2-2; D not certain. The length of the CDR3 is 13 residues. CDR1 and CDR2 from the germline V gene are ENHRY and SYGVKD. CDR3 nucleotides: TGTGCCATCAGGGAGTCAACGGCCGGGGAGCTGTTTTTT. Its translation: CAIRESTAGELFF.

The V and J genes are TRBV10-3 and TRBJ1-2; D gene unclear. The germline gives CDR1 ENHRY, CDR2 SYGVKD. The CDR3 has 14 amino acids. Trimming cost V 8 bases and J 8 bases, with 21 bases left between them. The CDR3 sequence is CAIGSGSSYKGYTF. DNA of the CDR3: TGTGCCATCGGTTCCGGGAGCTCCTACAAGGGCTACACCTTC.

This chain joins TRBV7-9 and TRBJ2-7; 12 nucleotides align to TRBD2. Germline V CDR1 and CDR2: SEHNR, FQNEAQ (reference sequence). The CDR3 runs to 18 residues. The V and J ends lost 2 bases and 0 bases, in that order; junction bases with no gene match: 8. The CDR3, as DNA: TGTGCCAGCAGCTTAACTGGACTAGCGGGGTCAAGCTCCTACGAGCAGTACTTC. This sequence encodes CASSLTGLAGSSSYEQYF. Using reference TRBV7-9 and TRBJ2-7 for the parts outside the CDR3, the full variable domain is DTGVSQNPRHKITKRGQNVTFRCDPISEHNRLYWYRQTLGQGPEFLTYFQNEAQLEKSRLLSDRFSAERPKGSFSTLEIQRTEQGDSAMYLCASSLTGLAGSSSYEQYFGPGTRLTVT.

About this clone: In the same sample, other DNA sequences code for this CDR3. The chain employs TRBV9 and TRBJ1-6; 9 bases line up with TRBD1. The CDR3 sequence is 15 residues long. Trimming at V came to 0 bases and at J to 7 bases, leaving 2 bases not matched to a gene. CDR1 is SGDLS and CDR2 is YYNGEE in the germline V gene. The CDR3 DNA sequence: TGTGCCAGCAGCGTAGCGGGACAGGGCAATTCACCCCTCCACTTT. Its protein product is CASSVAGQGNSPLHF.

This chain connects TRBV4-3 to TRBJ2-2; 7 bases are shared with TRBD2. In germline, CDR1 is LGHNA, CDR2 YSLEER. The V and J ends lost 0 bases and 4 bases, in that order; junction bases with no gene match: 11. The CDR3 totals 18 residues. CDR3: CASSQDRQGAGITGELFF. The CDR3 region has the DNA TGCGCCAGCAGCCAAGATCGGCAGGGAGCGGGGATCACCGGGGAGCTGTTTTTT.

This clone was seen just once. This chain links TRBV2 with TRBJ2-3; 10 bases are shared with TRBD2. CDR1 and CDR2 from the germline V gene are SNHLY and FYNNEI. CDR3 size: 15 residues. J lost 8 bases, V lost 7 bases, and 12 bases had no gene match. The CDR3 nucleotides are TGTGCCAGCACCCTTTCTAGCGGGAGTATTGGTACGCAGTATTTT. It translates to CASTLSSGSIGTQYF.

The chain is built from TRBV21-1 and TRBJ1-6; the DNA was not used to check the table's D call, TRBD1. TRBV21-1 is shown as a pseudogene. CDR3 size: 18 residues. This CDR3 reads CASSKERTEGPYNSPLHF. The CDR3 nucleotides are TGTGCCAGCAGCAAAGAAAGGACAGAAGGCCCCTATAATTCACCCCTCCACTTT.

The chain has TRBV2 and TRBJ2-7, with TRBD1 matching over 9 bases. The CDR3 is 15 amino acids. In germline, CDR1 is SNHLY, CDR2 FYNNEI. V shed 3 bases and J 3 bases; nucleotides not matched to a gene: 6. DNA for the CDR3: TGTGCCAGCAGTGATCACGGGACAGGGAACTACGAGCAGTACTTC. It translates to CASSDHGTGNYEQYF.

This sequence joins TRBV2 and TRBJ2-3; TRBD1 agrees at 8 bases. The germline V gene encodes CDR1 SNHLY and CDR2 FYNNEI. Trimming at V came to 5 bases and at J to 0 bases, leaving 4 bases not matched to a gene. The CDR3 spans 15 residues. CDR3 nucleotide sequence: TGTGCCAGCAGTCGACAGGGGACGAGCACAGATACGCAGTATTTT. Translated: CASSRQGTSTDTQYF.

The J gene is TRBJ1-1, the V gene TRBV7-9, with unresolved D. Trimming took off 6 bases at V and 7 bases at J, with 18 bases between the two ends. Germline lookup yields CDR1 SEHNR and CDR2 FQNEAQ (reference sequence). CDR3 length equals 14 residues. The CDR3 region has the DNA TGTGCCAGCAGTCCGGAGACTGGGTTTCTTGAAGCTTTCTTT. This codes for CASSPETGFLEAFF. The whole variable domain, remainder taken from reference TRBV7-9 and TRBJ1-1, is DTGVSQNPRHKITKRGQNVTFRCDPISEHNRLYWYRQTLGQGPEFLTYFQNEAQLEKSRLLSDRFSAERPKGSFSTLEIQRTEQGDSAMYLCASSPETGFLEAFFGQGTRLTVV.

The CDR3 loop reads CASSLKAVGLYEQYF. The CDR3 DNA reads TGTGCCAGCAGCTTGAAGGCTGTCGGACTCTACGAGCAGTACTTC. The rearrangement links TRBV5-6 to TRBJ2-7, with TRBD2 as a possible D gene (5 bases). The V end lost 1 base, the J end lost 3 bases, and 14 bases lay between the germline ends. The germline V gene encodes CDR1 SGHDT and CDR2 YYEEEE. The CDR3 is made up of 15 amino acids.

The chain links TRBV11-2 to TRBJ2-7; D is uncertain. Between the trimmed V and J ends, which lost 0 bases and 6 bases, there was a span of 9 bases. The CDR3 length is 13 residues. CDR1 SGHAT and CDR2 FQNNGV come from the germline V gene. CDR3: CASSLDRSPEQYF. Here the CDR3 DNA reads TGTGCCAGCAGCTTAGATCGATCCCCCGAGCAGTACTTC.

The chain employs TRBV27 and TRBJ1-3, with 8 bases matching TRBD1. Germline V lookup: CDR1 MNHEY, CDR2 SMNVEV (reference sequence). The CDR3 contains 18 residues. The J segment lost 0 bases and the V segment lost 5 bases, leaving 12 bases of the junction unmatched. The CDR3 DNA sequence: TGTGCCAGCAGTAGTGGACAGGGCCCTAAAAGCTCTGGAAACACCATATATTTT. It specifies CASSSGQGPKSSGNTIYF.

The V gene is TRBV18, the J gene TRBJ1-2, with D unresolved. V was shortened by 6 bases and J by 3 bases, with 11 bases between the two germline ends. Germline CDR1 KGHSH, CDR2 LQKENI. The CDR3 runs 13 residues. CDR3: CASSITGDYGYTF. The CDR3 nucleotides read TGTGCCAGCTCCATTACCGGGGACTATGGCTACACCTTC.

On this clone: This sample includes further DNA sequences coding for the same CDR3. In nucleotides, the CDR3 is TGTGCCTGGAGCAGGACAGGGGGGACTGAAGCTTTCTTT. Its protein is CAWSRTGGTEAFF. This sequence joins TRBV30 and TRBJ1-1, with TRBD1 matching over 10 bases. The CDR3 has 13 amino acids. Germline V gives CDR1 GTSNPN, CDR2 SVGIG (reference sequence). J was trimmed by 5 bases and V by 3 bases; bases with no gene match: 3.